What follows are 24 T cell receptor beta chains derived from one specimen sequenced in a study of blood T cell repertoires in COVID-19. Repertoires were generated with immunoSEQ multiplex PCR, while TCRdb's copy carries only in-frame clones and drops some. In the table there are tens of thousands of clones, approximately 78% of which are singletons. Sequencing was performed on peripheral blood. Receptor source: a human donor with acute or convalescent COVID-19. The donor label of this sample is uncertain.

This chain connects TRBV6-6 to TRBJ2-5, with a weak D call TRBD2 (5 bases). V was shortened by 9 bases and J by 0 bases, with 20 bases between the two germline ends. The germline gives CDR1 MNHNY, CDR2 SVGAGI (reference sequence). This CDR3 is 16 amino acids long. In nucleotides, the CDR3 is TGTGCCAGTCTACTTGGCGGACTGATGTACCAAGAGACCCAGTACTTC. Protein product: CASLLGGLMYQETQYF.

The J gene is TRBJ2-7, the V gene TRBV7-2, with D perhaps matching TRBD1 (6 bases). The CDR3 totals 14 residues. Germline loops: CDR1 SGHTA, CDR2 FQGNSA. With 5 bases removed from V and 4 bases from J, the gap between germline ends came to 15 bases. CDR3 sequence (DNA): TGTGCCAGCAGCCCCCCAGGGGTCCAATACGAGCAGTACTTC. This gives the protein CASSPPGVQYEQYF.

This clone was seen once. This chain's CDR3 is CASSFGGAEGYTF. The CDR3 nucleotides are TGTGCCAGCAGTTTCGGAGGGGCCGAGGGCTACACCTTC. The chain has TRBV28 and TRBJ1-2, with a possible D match to TRBD1 (5 bases). The CDR3 covers 13 residues. Germline loops: CDR1 MDHEN, CDR2 SYDVKM. V lost 3 bases to trimming and J lost 8 bases, with 13 bases between them.

This clone was counted a single time. The chain recombines TRBV7-2 with TRBJ2-1, with TRBD2 as a possible D gene (6 bases). Germline CDR1 is SGHTA and CDR2 is FQGNSA. The V end lost 5 bases, the J end lost 6 bases, and 14 bases lay between the germline ends. The CDR3 contains 14 residues. The CDR3 region has the DNA TGTGCCAGCAGCCTTAACCTAGCGTCCAATGAGCAGTTCTTC. Protein: CASSLNLASNEQFF.

J is TRBJ2-5 and V is TRBV7-6, with TRBD1 matching over 8 bases. V dropped 0 bases and J dropped 2; count of bases not matched to a gene: 8. CDR1 SGHVS and CDR2 FNYEAQ come from the germline V gene. The CDR3 runs 17 residues. In DNA, the CDR3 is TGTGCCAGCAGCTTAGCGTCCTCAGGGACAGGACAAGAGACCCAGTACTTC. Translating it yields CASSLASSGTGQETQYF.

This chain links TRBV7-9 with TRBJ1-2; 7 positions match TRBD1. The V gene's germline CDR1 is SEHNR and CDR2 FQNEAQ (reference sequence). The CDR3 contains 14 residues. The V and J ends lost 3 bases and 7 bases, in that order; junction bases with no gene match: 8. This CDR3 reads CASSFTTGSSGYTF. In DNA, the CDR3 is TGTGCCAGCAGCTTTACGACAGGGTCCAGTGGCTACACCTTC.

J is TRBJ1-2 and V is TRBV18; possibly TRBD1 for D (6 bases). Germline-derived CDR1 and CDR2 are KGHSH and LQKENI. The germline V and J ends were trimmed by 5 bases and 2 bases, with 12 bases remaining between them. This CDR3 is 14 amino acids long. This CDR3 reads CASSGRQANYGYTF. CDR3 sequence (DNA): TGTGCCAGCTCAGGGAGACAGGCCAACTATGGCTACACCTTC.

The chain links TRBV5-4 to TRBJ2-5; D remains unclear. Germline CDR1 and CDR2: SGHNT and YYREEE (reference sequence). The length of the CDR3 is 15 residues. Trimming cost V 0 bases and J 0 bases, with 9 bases left between them. CDR3 sequence reads: CASSLVPRDQETQYF. In DNA form, the CDR3 reads TGTGCCAGCAGCTTGGTGCCCCGGGACCAAGAGACCCAGTACTTC.

The chain combines TRBV7-8 with TRBJ1-4; perhaps TRBD1 as D (6 bases). The CDR3 contains 15 residues. Germline CDR1 reads SGHVS; CDR2 reads FQNEAQ. V lost 0 bases to trimming and J lost 8 bases, with 13 bases between them. The CDR3 bases are TGTGCCAGCAGCTTAGCGGGGGCGGGTGGGGAAAAACTGTTTTTT. It is translated as CASSLAGAGGEKLFF. The whole variable domain, filled in from reference TRBV7-8 and TRBJ1-4, reads GAGVSQSPRYKVAKRGQDVALRCDPISGHVSLFWYQQALGQGPEFLTYFQNEAQLDKSGLPSDRFFAERPEGSVSTLKIQRTQQEDSAVYLCASSLAGAGGEKLFFGSGTQLSVL.

The rearrangement uses TRBV18 and TRBJ1-4, with no clear D. The CDR3 is 16 amino acids. V was pared by 4 bases and J by 0 bases, with 12 bases between. Per germline, CDR1 KGHSH and CDR2 LQKENI. The CDR3 sequence: CASSLNDITTNEKLFF. The CDR3 DNA sequence: TGTGCCAGCTCACTGAATGACATAACAACTAATGAAAAACTGTTTTTT.

This clone has only one observation. The chain links TRBV30 to TRBJ2-7, with D maybe TRBD1 (6 bases). Germline loops: CDR1 GTSNPN, CDR2 SVGIG (reference sequence). This CDR3 spans 12 amino acids. Trimming removed 7 bases at V and 2 bases at J, with 12 bases between. DNA of the CDR3: TGTGCCTTCGTCAAGGGGGCCTACGAGCAGTACTTC. Its protein is CAFVKGAYEQYF. Using reference TRBV30 and TRBJ2-7 for the parts outside the CDR3, the full variable domain is SQTIHQWPATLVQPVGSPLSLECTVEGTSNPNLYWYRQAAGRGLQLLFYSVGIGQISSEVPQNLSASRPQDRQFILSSKKLLLSDSGFYLCAFVKGAYEQYFGPGTRLTVT.

This clone has a single count. This sequence joins TRBV27 and TRBJ2-5; 8 nucleotides match TRBD2. Germline loops: CDR1 MNHEY, CDR2 SMNVEV (reference sequence). This CDR3 comprises 15 residues. V shed 7 bases, J shed 5 bases, and the junction held 12 bases outside the gene matches. The CDR3 here is CASKIWGRGEETQYF. The DNA for the CDR3 is TGTGCCAGCAAAATTTGGGGGCGGGGGGAGGAGACCCAGTACTTC.

The chain has TRBV7-2 and TRBJ1-6; a possible D gene is TRBD1 (6 bases). Germline CDR1 and CDR2: SGHTA and FQGNSA. This CDR3 comprises 19 residues. Trimming took 5 bases from V and 6 from J, leaving 26 bases between them. CDR3 nucleotide sequence: TGTGCCAGCAGCCCTACCCAAGCCTCTCCGGGACACCCTAATTCACCCCTCCACTTT. Its translation: CASSPTQASPGHPNSPLHF.

A single count supports this clone. V usage is TRBV21-1 and J usage is TRBJ2-7; whether TRBD1, the table's D call, matches the DNA was not checked. TRBV21-1 is flagged as a pseudogene. The CDR3 contains 22 residues. The CDR3 bases are TGTGCCAGCAGCCTGGGTCTTGACTTTCGTTTTTCTTTGTACAGGGGGTTTGACGAGCAGTACTTC. Its protein product is CASSLGLDFRFSLYRGFDEQYF.

The chain recombines TRBV4-1 with TRBJ1-5; no clear D. V was trimmed by 0 bases and J by 6 bases, leaving 9 bases between them. Germline V gives CDR1 MGHRA, CDR2 YSYEKL. This CDR3 comprises 14 residues. The CDR3 region is CASSQDFAGQPQHF. CDR3 coding DNA: TGCGCCAGCAGCCAAGATTTTGCGGGTCAGCCCCAGCATTTT.

The chain employs TRBV27 and TRBJ1-3, with D uncertain. Trimming left V 5 bases short and J 0 bases short, with 11 bases between. CDR1 is MNHEY and CDR2 is SMNVEV in the germline V gene (reference sequence). The CDR3 loop spans 15 amino acids. CDR3 region: CASSLRLNSGNTIYF. The CDR3 nucleotides read TGTGCCAGCAGTCTCCGGTTAAACTCTGGAAACACCATATATTTT.

The chain joins TRBV25-1 to TRBJ1-5; maybe TRBD1 (6 bases). With 2 bases removed from V and 1 base from J, the gap between germline ends came to 9 bases. CDR3 length equals 15 residues. CDR1 and CDR2 from the germline V gene are MGHDK and SYGVNS. The CDR3 coding sequence is TGTGCCAGCAGTGAAGACGGACAGAGCAATCAGCCCCAGCATTTT. It codes for CASSEDGQSNQPQHF.

V usage is TRBV19 and J usage is TRBJ2-1, with 9 bases fitting TRBD1. Looked up from germline, CDR1 is LNHDA and CDR2 is SQIVND (reference sequence). The CDR3 consists of 12 residues. V lost 8 bases and J lost 8; bases outside the gene matches: 4. The DNA of the CDR3 is TGTGCCAGTTGGGGACAGGGCTATGAGCAGTTCTTC. Protein: CASWGQGYEQFF.

CDR3 sequence (DNA): TGTGCCAGCAGCCATGGGGGAGGTTCCACAGATACGCAGTATTTT. Its translation is CASSHGGGSTDTQYF. The chain couples TRBV7-9 to TRBJ2-3; TRBD2 might be the D (6 bases). The germline V and J ends were trimmed by 5 bases and 2 bases, with 14 bases remaining between them. There are 15 residues in the CDR3. The germline gives CDR1 SEHNR, CDR2 FQNEAQ (reference sequence).

V usage is TRBV12-3 or TRBV12-4 and J usage is TRBJ1-4; perhaps TRBD1 as D (5 bases). This CDR3 spans 13 amino acids. V lost 7 bases, J lost 2 bases, and 8 bases lay in between. CDR3 sequence (DNA): TGTGCCAGCAAGGCAGGGACTAATGAAAAACTGTTTTTT. Its translation: CASKAGTNEKLFF.

This chain uses TRBV4-3 with TRBJ2-3; 7 nucleotides agree with TRBD2. The CDR3 loop spans 16 amino acids. The V and J ends lost 2 bases and 1 base, in that order; junction bases with no gene match: 6. Germline V CDR1 and CDR2: LGHNA, YSLEER. The CDR3 region is CASSQTFLAGTDTQYF. Here the CDR3 DNA reads TGCGCCAGCAGCCAAACTTTTCTAGCGGGCACAGATACGCAGTATTTT.

The chain carries TRBV4-1 and TRBJ2-2, with 14 nucleotides matching TRBD2. The V segment lost 1 base and the J segment 4 bases; nucleotides outside the gene matches: 5. Germline-derived CDR1 and CDR2 are MGHRA and YSYEKL. This CDR3 has 18 amino acids. CDR3 sequence reads: CASSQAGLAGVGTGELFF. CDR3 in DNA: TGCGCCAGCAGCCAAGCGGGACTAGCGGGAGTTGGCACCGGGGAGCTGTTTTTT.

This chain connects TRBV4-1 to TRBJ2-2, with D perhaps matching TRBD1 (6 bases). The V end was cut by 4 bases, the J end by 5 bases, with 17 bases between. This CDR3 comprises 16 residues. CDR1 and CDR2 (germline): MGHRA, YSYEKL. The CDR3 DNA sequence: TGCGCCAGCAGCCCGAGGGACATACCCCGGACCGGGGAGCTGTTTTTT. It translates to CASSPRDIPRTGELFF.

The J gene is TRBJ1-1, the V gene TRBV9; the D is unclear. V was trimmed by 4 bases and J by 4 bases, leaving 11 bases between them. This CDR3 is 13 amino acids long. CDR1 is SGDLS and CDR2 is YYNGEE in the germline V gene. The CDR3 DNA sequence: TGTGCCAGCAGCTTTGGTGCGGCCACTGAAGCTTTCTTT. It is translated as CASSFGAATEAFF.